This T cell receptor beta chain was obtained from a study of regulatory T cells in long-lasting Graves disease. Whole-study context: Persistence in Graves' disease required over 5 years of antithyroid drugs plus positive TSH receptor antibodies.

According to the study, TCR beta libraries were built with iRepertoire HTBI primers and CDR3-region Arm-PCR. A single record per CDR3 protein comes from TCRdb applying MiXCR to the multiplex PCR reads. The table includes about 430,000 distinct CDR3 sequences, 21% detected once. This clonotype has ten or more counts. Time point noted: persistent/refractory GD, antithyroid drugs over 5 years with positive TRAb. TCR sequences were obtained from RNA taken from PBMCs. It was an endocrinology department in Xi'an, China, that provided the patients. The sequence was collected from a female donor with Graves disease. This sample comprised peripheral blood mononuclear cells (PBMCs), obtained when the disease was refractory, from a patient treated with antithyroid drugs.

The CDR3 loop reads CASSFWGESDRPYEQYF. CDR3 DNA: TGTGCCAGCAGCTTTTGGGGGGAGTCGGACAGACCTTACGAGCAGTACTTC. This chain uses TRBV11-2 with TRBJ2-7; possibly TRBD1 or TRBD2 for D (6 bases each). The CDR3 length is 17 residues. V lost 3 bases and J lost 4, with 22 bases in between. Per germline, CDR1 SGHAT and CDR2 FQNNGV.